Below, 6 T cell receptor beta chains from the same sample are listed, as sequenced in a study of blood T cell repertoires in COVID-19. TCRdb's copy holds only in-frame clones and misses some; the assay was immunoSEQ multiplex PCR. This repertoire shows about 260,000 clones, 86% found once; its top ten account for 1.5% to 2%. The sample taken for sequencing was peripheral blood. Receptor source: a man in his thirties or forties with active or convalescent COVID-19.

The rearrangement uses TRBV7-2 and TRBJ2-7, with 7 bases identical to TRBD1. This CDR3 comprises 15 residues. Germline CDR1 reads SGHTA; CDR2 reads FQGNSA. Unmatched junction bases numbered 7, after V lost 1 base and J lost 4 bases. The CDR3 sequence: CASSLGLGGRYEQYF. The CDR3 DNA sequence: TGTGCCAGCAGCTTAGGCTTAGGGGGCCGTTACGAGCAGTACTTC.

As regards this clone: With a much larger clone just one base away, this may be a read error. The CDR3 spells CASRRYSNQPQHF. The CDR3 coding sequence is TGTGCCAGCAGGAGATATAGCAATCAGCCCCAGCATTTT. The genes are TRBV12-3 or TRBV12-4 and TRBJ1-5; D is unresolved. The CDR3 runs 13 residues. V was pared by 6 bases and J by 0 bases, with 6 bases between.

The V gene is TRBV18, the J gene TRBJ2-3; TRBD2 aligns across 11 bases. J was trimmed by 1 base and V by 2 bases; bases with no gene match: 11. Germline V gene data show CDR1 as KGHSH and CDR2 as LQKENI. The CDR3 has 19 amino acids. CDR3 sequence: CASSPIVIAGGRGTDTQYF. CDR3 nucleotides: TGTGCCAGCTCACCAATCGTAATAGCGGGGGGGAGAGGCACAGATACGCAGTATTTT. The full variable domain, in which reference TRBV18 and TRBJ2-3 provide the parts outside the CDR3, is NAGVMQNPRHLVRRRGQEARLRCSPMKGHSHVYWYRQLPEEGLKFMVYLQKENIIDESGMPKERFSAEFPKEGPSILRIQQVVRGDSAAYFCASSPIVIAGGRGTDTQYFGPGTRLTVL.

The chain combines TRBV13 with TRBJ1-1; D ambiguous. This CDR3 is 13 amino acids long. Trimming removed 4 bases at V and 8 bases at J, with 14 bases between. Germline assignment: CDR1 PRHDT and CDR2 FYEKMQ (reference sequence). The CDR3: CASSSSPEAEAFF. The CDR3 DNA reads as TGTGCCAGCAGCTCCTCCCCGGAGGCCGAAGCTTTCTTT.

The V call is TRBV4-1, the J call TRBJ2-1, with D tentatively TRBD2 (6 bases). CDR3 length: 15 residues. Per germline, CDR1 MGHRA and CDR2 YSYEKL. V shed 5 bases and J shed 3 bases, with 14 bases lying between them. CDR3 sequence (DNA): TGCGCCAGCAGCTATTTGGGACTGCACTACAATGAGCAGTTCTTC. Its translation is CASSYLGLHYNEQFF.

CDR3 residues: CASSLSLGGYSGNTIYF. DNA of the CDR3: TGCGCCAGCAGCCTCAGCTTAGGAGGCTACTCTGGAAACACCATATATTTT. The chain recombines TRBV4-3 with TRBJ1-3; D is unresolved. This CDR3 is built from 17 residues. Germline CDR1 reads LGHNA; CDR2 reads YSLEER. V was cut by 4 bases and J by 0 bases, with 16 bases left in between.